The text below deals with one T cell receptor beta chain. TCRdb passed the PCR reads through MiXCR, listing each CDR3 protein once. The data show 30,000 or so distinct CDR3 sequences, about 50% seen once. Time point denoted: late sampling 161 to 241 days after vaccination in three convalescent patients. This record comes from a study of vaccination and CD4 T cells after COVID-19. The ends lost 2 bases at V and 3 bases at J; junction bases unmatched: 22. Germline CDR1 and CDR2: DFQATT and SNEGSKA (reference sequence). This CDR3 region has 21 residues. The sequencing used CD4+ T cells from blood, collected about 7 months after SARS-CoV-2 vaccination. The TCR originated in a human donor who had recovered from COVID-19. This rearrangement joins TRBV20-1 to TRBJ2-3; 11 nucleotides align to TRBD2. CDR3 protein: CSARPPLTSGTPRLRTDTQYF. DNA of the CDR3: TGCAGTGCTAGACCTCCCCTGACTAGCGGGACGCCGAGACTTCGGACAGATACGCAGTATTTT.